Listed below are T cell receptor beta chains from one sample, sequenced in a study of response to subunit inactivated influenza vaccine. Each CDR3 protein gets one entry after TCRdb re-called the RT-PCR reads with MiXCR. The sample lists 500,000 to 550,000 distinct CDR3 sequences, approximately 7.2% occurring once. The input for sequencing was PBMCs from blood, taken around 2 years after vaccination. These receptors all come from a man aged 50 to 69 who received an inactivated influenza vaccine. CDR3s include the opening cysteine and the closing phenylalanine or tryptophan. D genes are given only for firm matches. Where a row states a size, it is once, few, many or the class of an expanded clone; other rows omit it.

J gene | D gene | V gene | clone size | CDR3 DNA | CDR3 protein
TRBJ2-5 | . | TRBV7-9 | . | TGTGCCAGCAGCGGGGGACGGGCGGAGACCCAGTACTTC | CASSGGRAETQYF
TRBJ1-2 | . | TRBV5-1 | . | TGCGCCAGCAGCTTGGGGGGGACGAGCGACTATGGCTACACCTTC | CASSLGGTSDYGYTF
TRBJ2-1 | TRBD1 | TRBV28 | few | TGTGCCAGCAAGATACAGGGGGATGAGCAGTTCTTC | CASKIQGDEQFF
TRBJ2-3 | TRBD2 | TRBV5-1 | few | TGCGCCAGCAGCTTGGTCCCAGCGGGAGGACAAGATACGCAGTATTTT | CASSLVPAGGQDTQYF
TRBJ2-3 | TRBD2 | TRBV7-9 | . | TGTGCCAGCAGCCGGACTAGCGGGAGGTTCAGAGATACGCAGTATTTT | CASSRTSGRFRDTQYF
TRBJ2-1 | . | TRBV18 | . | TGTGCCAGCTCACCAGGGCTCCCTGAGCAGTTCTTC | CASSPGLPEQFF
TRBJ2-3 | TRBD2 | TRBV15 | few | TGTGCCACCAGCAGAGATCGTCTAGCGGGAGTTCTAGATACGCAGTATTTT | CATSRDRLAGVLDTQYF
TRBJ2-1 | TRBD2 | TRBV6-5 | many | TGTGCCAGCAGTTACTCGATGACTAGCGGGGCCTCCTACAATGAGCAGTTCTTC | CASSYSMTSGASYNEQFF
TRBJ1-3 | . | TRBV29-1 | . | TGCAGCGTTGCGGGCTCTGGAAACACCATATATTTT | CSVAGSGNTIYF
TRBJ1-6 | . | TRBV5-4 | few | TGTGCCAGCAGCTTGGTTGGCAACAATAATTCACCCCTCCACTTT | CASSLVGNNNSPLHF
TRBJ2-1 | . | TRBV4-3 | . | TGCGCCAGCAGCTCAAGGGAGAGGGACAATGAGCAGTTCTTC | CASSSRERDNEQFF
TRBJ2-5 | TRBD1 | TRBV6-5 | many | TGTGCCAGCAGTTACTCGGGACAGGGCCCAGAGACCCAGTACTTC | CASSYSGQGPETQYF
TRBJ2-2 | . | TRBV15 | . | TGTGCCACCAGCAGAGATCAGGGACTCCCGAGGGACGGGGAGCTGTTTTTT | CATSRDQGLPRDGELFF
TRBJ2-7 | . | TRBV25-1 | . | TGTGCCAGCAGTAAATCACTTACTGGCCGCTACGAGCAGTACTTC | CASSKSLTGRYEQYF
TRBJ2-2 | . | TRBV19 | once | TGTGCCAGTAGTAGCAACCGTGGAGTGAACACCGGGGAGCTGTTTTTT | CASSSNRGVNTGELFF
TRBJ1-1 | TRBD1 | TRBV10-3 | few | TGTGCCATCAGGGGTCCCGGGACAGGGAGCACTGAAGCTTTCTTT | CAIRGPGTGSTEAFF
TRBJ1-2 | TRBD1 | TRBV10-3 | many | TGTGCCATCAGTGAGGGCAGACAGGGATTTACTAACTATGGCTACACCTTC | CAISEGRQGFTNYGYTF
TRBJ2-5 | . | TRBV6-1 | . | TGTGCCAGCAGTCGAGCGTACCAAGAGACCCAGTACTTC | CASSRAYQETQYF
TRBJ2-5 | . | TRBV13 | many | TGTGCCAGCAGCTCGCGACTCTGGACAGAGACCCAGTACTTC | CASSSRLWTETQYF
TRBJ2-1 | . | TRBV4-3 | many | TGCGCCAGCAGCCAAGGCGACTGGGGCTACAATGAGCAGTTCTTC | CASSQGDWGYNEQFF
TRBJ1-2 | . | TRBV29-1 | many | TGCAGCGTTGGTACGGTTAGACCTGGCTACACCTTC | CSVGTVRPGYTF
TRBJ2-1 | . | TRBV5-1 | few | TGCGCCAGCAGCTTGGCCGGGGACGGACCCTACAATGAGCAGTTCTTC | CASSLAGDGPYNEQFF
TRBJ1-1 | TRBD1 | TRBV5-1 | many | TGCGCCAGCAGCCTTCGACAGGGGAGGAATGAAGCTTTCTTT | CASSLRQGRNEAFF
TRBJ2-3 | TRBD2 | TRBV20-1 | many | TGCAGTGCCCGGGGACTAGCTCTCACTGGTACGCAGTATTTT | CSARGLALTGTQYF
TRBJ1-3 | . | TRBV5-1 | many | TGCGCCAGCAGCTTGGCCAGTTCTGGAAACACCATATATTTT | CASSLASSGNTIYF
TRBJ2-5 | . | TRBV5-1 | . | TGCGCCAGCAGCTTGGGAAGATCGAAAGAGACCCAGTACTTC | CASSLGRSKETQYF
TRBJ2-3 | . | TRBV20-1 | many | TGCAGTGCTCGCGGGATAGCGGACTGGGCGGCAGATACGCAGTATTTT | CSARGIADWAADTQYF
TRBJ1-6 | . | TRBV14 | many | TGTGCCAGCAGCCAAGTTACAGGGAGGAATTCACCCCTCCACTTT | CASSQVTGRNSPLHF
TRBJ1-2 | . | TRBV5-1 | many | TGCGCCAGCAGCTTCATGGATAACTATGGCTACACCTTC | CASSFMDNYGYTF
TRBJ2-1 | . | TRBV29-1 | . | TGCAGCGCCGGATACGGCTCCTACAATGAGCAGTTCTTC | CSAGYGSYNEQFF
TRBJ1-2 | TRBD1 | TRBV25-1 | few | TGTGCCAGCAGCGCCCGGGACAGGGGCCTCCCCCTCTTC | CASSARDRGLPLF
TRBJ2-3 | TRBD2 | TRBV7-2 | few | TGTGCCAGCAGCTATAGCGGGAGGACTAGCACAGATACGCAGTATTTT | CASSYSGRTSTDTQYF
TRBJ2-5 | TRBD2 | TRBV29-1 | . | TGCAGCGTCGCCTGGGTTAGCGGGGGGGCCCTAGAGACCCAGTACTTC | CSVAWVSGGALETQYF
TRBJ2-3 | TRBD1 | TRBV20-1 | few | TGCAGTGCTAGACCTCGGGACAGGGTGAGACCAGATACGCAGTATTTT | CSARPRDRVRPDTQYF
TRBJ2-1 | TRBD2 | TRBV4-2 | many | TGTGCCAGCAGCCAAGAGGTCTTGGCTAGCGGGAGGCGGAATGAGCAGTTCTTC | CASSQEVLASGRRNEQFF
TRBJ1-5 | TRBD1 | TRBV7-9 | many | TGTGCCAGCACCAGGGACAGCGAGAATCAGCCCCAGCATTTT | CASTRDSENQPQHF
TRBJ2-1 | . | TRBV6-2/TRBV6-3 | . | TGTGCCAGCACCCCGGACTCCTACAATGAGCAGTTCTTC | CASTPDSYNEQFF
TRBJ2-1 | TRBD2 | TRBV29-1 | . | TGCAGCGTTGAGCGTCACCTTCTAGCGGGAGGCGACAATGAGCAGTTCTTC | CSVERHLLAGGDNEQFF
TRBJ1-3 | . | TRBV15 | few | TGTGCCACCAGCTCCCCCAGGTTGGCCTCTGGAAACACCATATATTTT | CATSSPRLASGNTIYF
TRBJ2-5 | . | TRBV7-2 | . | TGTGCCAGCAGCGCCGGACAGAAAGAGACCCAGTACTTC | CASSAGQKETQYF
TRBJ1-1 | . | TRBV5-1 | many | TGCGCCAGCAGCGCAGGACAGTCGAACACTGAAGCTTTCTTT | CASSAGQSNTEAFF
TRBJ2-7 | . | TRBV27 | many | TGTGCCAGCAGTTTCGTGAGCTCCTACGAGCAGTACTTC | CASSFVSSYEQYF
TRBJ2-3 | . | TRBV24-1 | many | TGTGCCACCAGTGATGGGGGAGATACGCAGTATTTT | CATSDGGDTQYF
TRBJ2-7 | . | TRBV28 | . | TGTGCCAGCAGTTCCCCCGTGGCCGAGCAGTACTTC | CASSSPVAEQYF
TRBJ2-7 | . | TRBV12-3/TRBV12-4 | few | TGTGCCAGCAGTTTAAAGGAGGGGGGCTCCTACGAGCAGTACTTC | CASSLKEGGSYEQYF
TRBJ1-2 | . | TRBV14 | . | TGTGCCAGCAGCCAAGTGCCAGGGTCCCTACCAACTAACTATGGCTACACCTTC | CASSQVPGSLPTNYGYTF
TRBJ2-7 | TRBD1 | TRBV29-1 | few | TGCAGCGTTGAAGCCAACGGACAGGGGGCGTACGAGCAGTACTTC | CSVEANGQGAYEQYF
TRBJ1-1 | . | TRBV3-1 | few | TGTGCCAGCAGCCAAGGAACAGCAAACGAAGCTTTCTTT | CASSQGTANEAFF
TRBJ2-2 | TRBD2 | TRBV20-1 | many | TGCAGTGCTAGACTAGCGGGGGGATATACCGGGGAGCTGTTTTTT | CSARLAGGYTGELFF
TRBJ2-7 | . | TRBV12-3/TRBV12-4 | many | TGTGCCAGCAGTTTAGGGCCCAGCGTGGGGTCCTACGAGCAGTACTTC | CASSLGPSVGSYEQYF
TRBJ2-7 | . | TRBV12-3/TRBV12-4 | many | TGTGCCAGCAGTTTGAGGGAAGGGCTCTACGAGCAGTACTTC | CASSLREGLYEQYF
TRBJ2-3 | TRBD2 | TRBV4-2 | . | TGTGCCAGCAGGCCCAACCTAGCGGGGGTAGCAGATACGCAGTATTTT | CASRPNLAGVADTQYF